The next 6 T cell receptor beta chains were all read from a single sample in a study of shared clonotypes between healthy human individuals. Clones were sequenced by immunoSEQ multiplex PCR, and TCRdb holds only the in-frame ones, with some missing. The top ten clones hold less than 0.15% of a sample with around 2.1 million clones, about 94% of them seen once. The sample was naive CD4+ T cells sorted from blood. Subset noted: CD45RA+ positively selected. The receptors here all came from a man aged 18-30 years in good health.

V gene TRBV7-2 combines with J gene TRBJ2-7; 11 bases match TRBD1. This CDR3 comprises 16 residues. The germline V gene has CDR1 SGHTA and CDR2 FQGNSA. With V trimmed by 5 bases and J by 4 bases, 10 bases remained unmatched. This chain's CDR3 is CASSHDIGTGGYEQYF. DNA of the CDR3: TGTGCCAGCAGCCATGATATCGGGACAGGGGGTTACGAGCAGTACTTC.

The chain recombines TRBV18 with TRBJ2-2; D not resolved. Per germline, CDR1 KGHSH and CDR2 LQKENI. The CDR3 runs to 16 residues. With 0 bases removed from V and 4 bases from J, the gap between germline ends came to 12 bases. The CDR3: CASSPPQATVTGELFF. CDR3 bases: TGTGCCAGCTCACCACCGCAGGCAACGGTCACCGGGGAGCTGTTTTTT.

The rearrangement links TRBV19 to TRBJ2-6; 10 positions agree with TRBD2. Per germline, CDR1 LNHDA and CDR2 SQIVND (reference sequence). CDR3 size: 18 residues. Unmatched junction bases numbered 9, after V lost 5 bases and J lost 2 bases. Here the CDR3 reads CASSPLRLAGAGANVLTF. The CDR3 DNA is TGTGCCAGTAGTCCCCTCCGGCTAGCGGGAGCTGGGGCCAACGTCCTGACTTTC.

This sequence joins TRBV13 and TRBJ2-1; D is undetermined. Looked up from germline, CDR1 is PRHDT and CDR2 is FYEKMQ (reference sequence). Trimming took 0 bases from V and 3 from J, leaving 12 bases between them. There are 16 residues in the CDR3. DNA for the CDR3: TGTGCCAGCAGCTTAGGGTTTTCCCCCGGCTACAATGAGCAGTTCTTC. It translates to CASSLGFSPGYNEQFF.

The chain carries TRBV18 and TRBJ2-7; tentatively, D is TRBD2 (5 bases). This CDR3 has 16 residues. Trimming left V 0 bases short and J 0 bases short, with 12 bases between. Germline V gene data show CDR1 as KGHSH and CDR2 as LQKENI. CDR3 in DNA: TGTGCCAGCTCACCACCGGCGGGCGGAGGCTCCTACGAGCAGTACTTC. Protein: CASSPPAGGGSYEQYF.

This chain uses TRBV18 with TRBJ2-2; 7 nucleotides align to TRBD1. Germline V lookup: CDR1 KGHSH, CDR2 LQKENI. The CDR3 length is 16 residues. Trimming took 3 bases from V and 2 from J; bases not matched to a gene: 6. CDR3: CASSPPGTVNTGELFF. CDR3 nucleotides: TGTGCCAGCTCACCGCCCGGGACAGTAAACACCGGGGAGCTGTTTTTT.